The 29 T cell receptor beta chains below all came from one sample that was sequenced in a study of blood T cells in healthy people across ages. A second PCR of about 7 to 11 cycles used a sample-barcoded 5' primer and a J-beta primer mix. TCRdb reanalysed the 5' RACE reads using MiXCR and keeps one entry per CDR3 protein. The repertoire holds over 1.5 million distinct CDR3 sequences, around 48% seen once, with 2.1% in the top ten. Sequenced input: blood. These receptor sequences come from a woman aged 40 to 50 in good health.

V usage is TRBV6-6 and J usage is TRBJ1-4, with unresolved D. Germline V gene lookup returns CDR1 MNHNY and CDR2 SVGAGI (reference sequence). V was shortened by 2 bases and J by 0 bases, with 7 bases between the two germline ends. The CDR3 runs 15 residues. CDR3 coding DNA: TGTGCCAGCAGTTACGGCCACGCAACTAATGAAAAACTGTTTTTT. As protein: CASSYGHATNEKLFF.

The chain links TRBV5-1 to TRBJ1-4; 10 positions agree with TRBD1. Germline CDR1 reads SGHRS; CDR2 reads YFSETQ. J gave up 6 bases and V 3 bases, and 14 bases lay outside the gene matches. The CDR3 is 18 residues long. In DNA form, the CDR3 reads TGCGCCAGCAGCTCCCAGGGACAGGGGCCGATTGGAGATGAAAAACTGTTTTTT. Amino acid sequence: CASSSQGQGPIGDEKLFF.

The rearrangement joins TRBV5-1 to TRBJ1-4; TRBD1 matches 9 bases. Per germline, CDR1 SGHRS and CDR2 YFSETQ. V lost 3 bases to trimming and J lost 1 base; unmatched junction nucleotides: 10. This CDR3 has 18 amino acids. The CDR3 sequence: CASSYGQGILVTNEKLFF. CDR3 coding DNA: TGCGCCAGCAGCTATGGACAGGGGATTTTGGTAACTAATGAAAAACTGTTTTTT.

This clonotype was detected ten times or more. The chain recombines TRBV27 with TRBJ2-7, with a weak D call TRBD2 (5 bases). Germline V lookup: CDR1 MNHEY, CDR2 SMNVEV (reference sequence). The CDR3 length is 14 residues. Trimming pared 6 bases from V and 1 base from J, leaving 13 bases between. This chain's CDR3 is CASSRSGFSYEQYF. CDR3 sequence (DNA): TGTGCCAGCAGCCGATCGGGATTTTCCTACGAGCAGTACTTC.

J is TRBJ2-5 and V is TRBV20-1; possible D gene TRBD2, 7 bases. The CDR3 is 15 amino acids. Germline CDR1 reads DFQATT; CDR2 reads SNEGSKA (reference sequence). The V end was cut by 6 bases, the J end by 2 bases, with 19 bases between. The CDR3 DNA reads as TGCAGTGCCCGGGGAGGGGAGGGGGTACAAGAGACCCAGTACTTC. Translating gives CSARGGEGVQETQYF.

V is TRBV7-8 and J is TRBJ2-5; D gene uncertain. This CDR3 has 14 residues. Trimming pared 5 bases from V and 5 bases from J, leaving 15 bases between. CDR1 SGHVS and CDR2 FQNEAQ come from the germline V gene. The CDR3 DNA follows: TGTGCCAGCAGCCCTGCCGAAGTACAGGAGACCCAGTACTTC. Translation: CASSPAEVQETQYF. The complete variable domain, with remaining parts taken from reference TRBV7-8 and TRBJ2-5, reads GAGVSQSPRYKVAKRGQDVALRCDPISGHVSLFWYQQALGQGPEFLTYFQNEAQLDKSGLPSDRFFAERPEGSVSTLKIQRTQQEDSAVYLCASSPAEVQETQYFGPGTRLLVL.

The chain is built from TRBV6-2 or TRBV6-3 and TRBJ2-5, with D perhaps assigned TRBD1 or TRBD2 (6 bases each). The V and J ends lost 6 bases and 7 bases respectively, with 21 bases between them. CDR1 MNHEY and CDR2 SVGEGT come from the germline V gene. This CDR3 has 15 amino acids. The CDR3 DNA sequence: TGTGCCAGCAGCCCCGTCCTGAGGGGGGCCGGGACCCAGTACTTC. Amino acid sequence: CASSPVLRGAGTQYF.

The chain joins TRBV14 to TRBJ1-6; the D is unclear. The V gene's germline CDR1 is SGHDN and CDR2 FVKESK. The CDR3 covers 14 residues. V lost 2 bases and J lost 7, with 9 bases in between. CDR3 in amino acids: CASSQQAWNSPLHF. The DNA of the CDR3 is TGTGCCAGCAGCCAACAGGCCTGGAATTCACCCCTCCACTTT.

V and J are TRBV24-1 and TRBJ1-2; possible D gene TRBD1, 6 bases. This CDR3 has 12 residues. Trimming removed 6 bases from V and 7 bases from J, with 11 bases in between. Germline V gene lookup returns CDR1 KGHDR and CDR2 SFDVKD. Here the CDR3 reads CATSTQGGGYTF. CDR3 coding DNA: TGTGCCACCAGTACACAGGGTGGTGGCTACACCTTC.

V and J are TRBV7-9 and TRBJ2-6; 7 bases agree with TRBD1. From germline, CDR1 is SEHNR and CDR2 FQNEAQ (reference sequence). The CDR3 sequence is 19 residues long. The V gene end was trimmed by 5 bases and the J gene end by 0 bases; junction bases not matched to a gene: 13. The CDR3, as DNA: TGTGCCAGCAGCCCGGGGACGGGACAGACAGTCTCTGGGGCCAACGTCCTGACTTTC. Its protein is CASSPGTGQTVSGANVLTF.

There are a few counts of this clonotype. V gene TRBV20-1 combines with J gene TRBJ2-1, with D uncertain. CDR3 length: 14 residues. CDR1 DFQATT and CDR2 SNEGSKA come from the germline V gene (reference sequence). Trimming shortened V by 5 bases and J by 7 bases, and 18 bases separated the two germline ends. CDR3 bases: TGCAGTGCTCCGAGGTCCCCGGTTGGAAATGAGCAGTTCTTC. Its protein is CSAPRSPVGNEQFF.

The rearrangement joins TRBV7-9 to TRBJ1-6; no definite D call. Between the trimmed V and J ends, which lost 0 bases and 12 bases, there was a span of 9 bases. The CDR3 covers 13 residues. Germline loops: CDR1 SEHNR, CDR2 FQNEAQ (reference sequence). The CDR3 loop is CASSLAAFEPLHF. CDR3 DNA sequence: TGTGCCAGCAGCTTAGCGGCCTTTGAACCCCTCCACTTT.

V gene TRBV20-1 combines with J gene TRBJ1-5, with D possibly matching TRBD1 (5 bases). V was pared by 5 bases and J by 1 base, with 15 bases between. The germline gives CDR1 DFQATT, CDR2 SNEGSKA (reference sequence). This CDR3 is built from 15 residues. In nucleotides, the CDR3 is TGCAGTGCTCTACGGGGAGGGGCAAGCAATCAGCCCCAGCATTTT. Amino acid sequence: CSALRGGASNQPQHF.

This clonotype was seen only a few times. The rearrangement uses TRBV12-3 or TRBV12-4 and TRBJ2-4; D not certain. The CDR3 length is 14 residues. Trimming pared 2 bases from V and 0 bases from J, leaving 5 bases between. CDR3 amino acids: CASSLLEAKNIQYF. CDR3 DNA sequence: TGTGCCAGCAGTTTATTAGAAGCCAAAAACATTCAGTACTTC.

This clonotype was seen only a few times. The chain recombines TRBV4-2 with TRBJ2-1, with 10 bases identical to TRBD1. There are 15 residues in the CDR3. V lost 5 bases and J lost 6; bases outside the gene matches: 7. Germline V CDR1 and CDR2: LGHNA, YNFKEQ. CDR3 residues: CASSSRDRGPNEQFF. The CDR3 DNA reads TGTGCCAGCAGCTCCCGGGACAGGGGACCCAATGAGCAGTTCTTC.

This clonotype appeared once. This rearrangement joins TRBV20-1 to TRBJ2-3, with 11 nucleotides matching TRBD2. Germline values: CDR1 DFQATT, CDR2 SNEGSKA (reference sequence). J was trimmed by 1 base and V by 2 bases; bases with no gene match: 8. There are 17 residues in the CDR3. CDR3 in amino acids: CSARKEIAGGRTDTQYF. DNA of the CDR3: TGCAGTGCTAGAAAGGAGATAGCGGGGGGGCGCACAGATACGCAGTATTTT.

The genes are TRBV19 and TRBJ2-1; D tentatively reads TRBD1 or TRBD2 (5 bases each). CDR3 length: 14 residues. V lost 6 bases and J lost 4, with 13 bases in between. Germline assignment: CDR1 LNHDA and CDR2 SQIVND (reference sequence). The CDR3 DNA follows: TGTGCCAGTAGCGGGACGGCTAATTACAATGAGCAGTTCTTC. Its protein product is CASSGTANYNEQFF. Full variable domain (rest looked up from reference TRBV19 and TRBJ2-1): DGGITQSPKYLFRKEGQNVTLSCEQNLNHDAMYWYRQDPGQGLRLIYYSQIVNDFQKGDIAEGYSVSREKKESFPLTVTSAQKNPTAFYLCASSGTANYNEQFFGPGTRLTVL.

This chain joins TRBV20-1 and TRBJ2-7; D gene ambiguous. The germline V and J ends were trimmed by 3 bases and 7 bases, with 19 bases remaining between them. Germline lookup yields CDR1 DFQATT and CDR2 SNEGSKA (reference sequence). The CDR3 is 14 residues long. CDR3: CSASWASSYNEQYF. DNA for the CDR3: TGCAGTGCTAGTTGGGCCTCCTCCTACAATGAGCAGTACTTC.

V and J are TRBV29-1 and TRBJ1-4, with 9 nucleotides matching TRBD1. CDR3 length: 16 amino acids. The germline CDR1 and CDR2 sequences are SQVTM and ANQGSEA. Losses at the gene ends were 1 base for V and 8 bases for J; bases not matched to a gene: 11. The CDR3 reads CSVEARDGTGSEKLFF. In nucleotides, the CDR3 is TGCAGCGTTGAAGCTCGGGACGGGACAGGGAGCGAAAAACTGTTTTTT.

This clonotype has a single count. The chain combines TRBV7-2 with TRBJ1-1; 7 bases map to TRBD1. CDR1 and CDR2 from the germline V gene are SGHTA and FQGNSA. The CDR3 contains 14 residues. The V gene end was trimmed by 4 bases and the J gene end by 0 bases; junction bases not matched to a gene: 2. DNA for the CDR3: TGTACCAGCAGCTCTGGGACAGTGAACACTGAAGCTTTCTTT. It yields the protein CTSSSGTVNTEAFF.

This clonotype was seen more than once but under ten times. The chain has TRBV7-3 and TRBJ1-6; 7 bases line up with TRBD1. The CDR3 contains 15 residues. Germline CDR1 is SGHTA and CDR2 is FQGTGA. V gave up 5 bases and J gave up 5 bases; unmatched junction bases: 6. For the CDR3, the DNA is TGTGCCAGCAGCCGATATGGACAGGATAATTCACCCCTCCACTTT. It translates to CASSRYGQDNSPLHF.

The gene calls are TRBV28 and TRBJ1-2, with 8 bases identical to TRBD1. Germline V CDR1 and CDR2: MDHEN, SYDVKM. With V trimmed by 2 bases and J by 3 bases, 14 bases remained unmatched. The length of the CDR3 is 18 residues. The CDR3 is CASSLESVSGGADYGYTF. Here the CDR3 DNA reads TGTGCCAGCAGTTTAGAATCGGTCTCAGGGGGCGCGGACTATGGCTACACCTTC.

This rearrangement joins TRBV6-2 or TRBV6-3 to TRBJ1-5; the match to TRBD1 covers 8 bases. Germline V gene sequence: CDR1 MNHEY, CDR2 SVGEGT. The V segment lost 3 bases and the J segment 3 bases; nucleotides outside the gene matches: 13. This CDR3 is built from 18 residues. CDR3 nucleotides: TGTGCCAGCAGTTATACTAGTTCGGACAGGGTTAACAATCAGCCCCAGCATTTT. Translated: CASSYTSSDRVNNQPQHF.

A few counts support this clonotype. The chain uses TRBV6-7 and TRBJ2-5; tentative D call: TRBD2 (6 bases). TRBV6-7 has ORF status, its function being uncertain. V lost 4 bases to trimming and J lost 4 bases, with 16 bases between them. The CDR3 length is 15 residues. Here the CDR3 reads CASSSRFGGIETQYF. The CDR3 DNA follows: TGTGCCAGCAGTTCCCGTTTTGGGGGGATAGAGACCCAGTACTTC.

This clonotype showed up just a few times. The J gene is TRBJ2-7, the V gene TRBV20-1, with D unresolved. V was shortened by 2 bases and J by 0 bases, with 11 bases between the two germline ends. CDR3 size: 14 residues. Looked up from germline, CDR1 is DFQATT and CDR2 is SNEGSKA (reference sequence). CDR3 sequence reads: CSARMDDSSYEQYF. CDR3 coding DNA: TGCAGTGCTAGAATGGACGATAGCTCCTACGAGCAGTACTTC.

A few counts support this clonotype. The chain is built from TRBV5-1 and TRBJ2-1; TRBD2 agrees at 8 bases. Germline V gene lookup returns CDR1 SGHRS and CDR2 YFSETQ. The CDR3 has 14 amino acids. V was pared by 5 bases and J by 9 bases, with 10 bases of the junction left unmatched. The CDR3 spells CASRPGTRFGEQFF. For the CDR3, the DNA is TGCGCCAGCAGACCCGGGACTAGATTCGGTGAGCAGTTCTTC.

This clonotype was seen only once. This chain uses TRBV4-1 with TRBJ2-1; D not resolved. V lost 4 bases, J lost 10 bases, and 11 bases lay in between. The CDR3 totals 12 residues. The germline gives CDR1 MGHRA, CDR2 YSYEKL. DNA of the CDR3: TGCGCCAGCAGCCTTCCCCCGGTCGAGCAGTTCTTC. It encodes CASSLPPVEQFF.

The chain links TRBV28 to TRBJ2-1; D remains ambiguous. This CDR3 contains 14 residues. The germline CDR1 and CDR2 sequences are MDHEN and SYDVKM. V dropped 3 bases and J dropped 3 bases, with 9 bases sitting between them. The DNA of the CDR3 is TGTGCCAGCAGTTTGCGTCAGTACTACAATGAGCAGTTCTTC. The encoded protein is CASSLRQYYNEQFF.

This clonotype was counted a single time. The rearrangement uses TRBV28 and TRBJ2-3; TRBD2 aligns across 14 bases. Trimming took 5 bases from V and 4 from J; bases not matched to a gene: 8. Germline V lookup: CDR1 MDHEN, CDR2 SYDVKM. The CDR3 is 17 amino acids. The CDR3 loop is CASSLTSGGAIADTQYF. The DNA of the CDR3 is TGTGCCAGCAGTCTGACTAGCGGGGGGGCTATAGCAGATACGCAGTATTTT.